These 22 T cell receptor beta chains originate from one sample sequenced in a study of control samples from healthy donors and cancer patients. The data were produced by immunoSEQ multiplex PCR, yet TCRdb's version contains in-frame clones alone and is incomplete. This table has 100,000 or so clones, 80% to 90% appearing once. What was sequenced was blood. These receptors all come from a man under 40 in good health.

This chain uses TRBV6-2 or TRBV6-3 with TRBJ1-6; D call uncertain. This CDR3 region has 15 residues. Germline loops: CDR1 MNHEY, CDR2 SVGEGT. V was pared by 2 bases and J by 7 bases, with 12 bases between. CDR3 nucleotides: TGTGCCAGCAGTTACGCAGGATTTGTGAATTCACCCCTCCACTTT. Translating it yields CASSYAGFVNSPLHF.

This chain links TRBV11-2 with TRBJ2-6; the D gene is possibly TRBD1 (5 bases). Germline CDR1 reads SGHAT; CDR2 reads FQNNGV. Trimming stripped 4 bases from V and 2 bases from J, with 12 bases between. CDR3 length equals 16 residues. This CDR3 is CASSSAVRAGANVLTF. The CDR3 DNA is TGTGCCAGCAGCTCAGCCGTCAGGGCTGGGGCCAACGTCCTGACTTTC.

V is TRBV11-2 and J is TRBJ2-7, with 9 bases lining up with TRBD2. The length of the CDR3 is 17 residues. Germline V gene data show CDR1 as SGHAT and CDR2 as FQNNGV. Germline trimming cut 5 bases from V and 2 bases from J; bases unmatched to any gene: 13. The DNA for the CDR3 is TGTGCCAGCAGCCCCGACTGGGCAGCGGGAGGTACCTACGAGCAGTACTTC. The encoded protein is CASSPDWAAGGTYEQYF.

Here the CDR3 DNA reads TGCGCCAGCAGTCTCGAAGTTAACAATGAGCAGTTCTTC. Protein sequence: CASSLEVNNEQFF. The chain joins TRBV10-1 to TRBJ2-1; no clear D gene. Germline loops: CDR1 WNHNN, CDR2 SYGVQD (reference sequence). CDR3 length: 13 residues. V was pared by 5 bases and J by 5 bases, with 10 bases between.

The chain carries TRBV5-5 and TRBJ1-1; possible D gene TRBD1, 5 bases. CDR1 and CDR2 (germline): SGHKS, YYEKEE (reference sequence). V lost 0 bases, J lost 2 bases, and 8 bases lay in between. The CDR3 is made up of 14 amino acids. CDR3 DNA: TGTGCCAGCAGCTTGGAGGGGCCAAACACTGAAGCTTTCTTT. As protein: CASSLEGPNTEAFF.

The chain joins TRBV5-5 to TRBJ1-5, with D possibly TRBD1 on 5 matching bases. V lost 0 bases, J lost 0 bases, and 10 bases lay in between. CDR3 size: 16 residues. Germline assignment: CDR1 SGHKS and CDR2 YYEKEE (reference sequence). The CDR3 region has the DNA TGTGCCAGCAGCTTGGAAGGAGGGGATAGCAATCAGCCCCAGCATTTT. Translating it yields CASSLEGGDSNQPQHF. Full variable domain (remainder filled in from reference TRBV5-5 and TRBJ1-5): DAGVTQSPTHLIKTRGQQVTLRCSPISGHKSVSWYQQVLGQGPQFIFQYYEKEERGRGNFPDRFSARQFPNYSSELNVNALLLGDSALYLCASSLEGGDSNQPQHFGDGTRLSIL.

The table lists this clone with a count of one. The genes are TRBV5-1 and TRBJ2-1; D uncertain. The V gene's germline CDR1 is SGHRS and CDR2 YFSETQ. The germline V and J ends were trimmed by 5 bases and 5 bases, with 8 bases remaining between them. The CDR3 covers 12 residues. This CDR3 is CASRLEDNEQFF. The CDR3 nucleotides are TGCGCCAGCAGGTTAGAAGACAATGAGCAGTTCTTC. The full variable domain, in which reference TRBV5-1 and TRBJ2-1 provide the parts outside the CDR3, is KAGVTQTPRYLIKTRGQQVTLSCSPISGHRSVSWYQQTPGQGLQFLFEYFSETQRNKGNFPGRFSGRQFSNSRSEMNVSTLELGDSALYLCASRLEDNEQFFGPGTRLTVL.

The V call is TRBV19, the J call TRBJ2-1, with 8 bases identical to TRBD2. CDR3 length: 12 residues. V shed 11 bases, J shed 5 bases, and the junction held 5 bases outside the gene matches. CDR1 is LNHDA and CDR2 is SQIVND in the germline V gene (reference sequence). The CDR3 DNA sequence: TGTGCCTTAGCGGGGAGTAACAATGAGCAGTTCTTC. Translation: CALAGSNNEQFF.

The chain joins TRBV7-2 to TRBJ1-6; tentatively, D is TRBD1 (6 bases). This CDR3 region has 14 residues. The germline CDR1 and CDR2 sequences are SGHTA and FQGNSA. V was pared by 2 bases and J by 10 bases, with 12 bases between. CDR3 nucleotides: TGTGCCAGCAGCTTAACCAGGGGACGGTCACCCCTCCACTTT. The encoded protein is CASSLTRGRSPLHF. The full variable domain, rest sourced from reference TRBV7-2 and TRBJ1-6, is GAGVSQSPSNKVTEKGKDVELRCDPISGHTALYWYRQSLGQGLEFLIYFQGNSAPDKSGLPSDRFSAERTGGSVSTLTIQRTQQEDSAVYLCASSLTRGRSPLHFGNGTRLTVT.

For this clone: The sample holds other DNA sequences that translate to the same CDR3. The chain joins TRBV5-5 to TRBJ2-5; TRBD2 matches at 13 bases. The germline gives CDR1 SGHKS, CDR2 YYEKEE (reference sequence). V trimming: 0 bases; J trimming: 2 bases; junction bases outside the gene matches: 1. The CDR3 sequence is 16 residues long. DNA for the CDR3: TGTGCCAGCAGCTTGGGACTAGCGGGGGGTCAAGAGACCCAGTACTTC. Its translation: CASSLGLAGGQETQYF.

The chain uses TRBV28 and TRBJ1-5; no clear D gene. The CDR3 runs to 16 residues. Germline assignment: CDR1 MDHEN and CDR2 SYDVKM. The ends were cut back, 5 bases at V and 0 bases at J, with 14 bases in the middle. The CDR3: CASSRRRANSNQPQHF. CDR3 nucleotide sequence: TGTGCCAGCAGTCGACGACGGGCTAATAGCAATCAGCCCCAGCATTTT.

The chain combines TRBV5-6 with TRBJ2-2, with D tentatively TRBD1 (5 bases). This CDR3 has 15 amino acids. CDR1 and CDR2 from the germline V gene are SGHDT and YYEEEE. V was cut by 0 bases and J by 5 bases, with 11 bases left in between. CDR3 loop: CASSLVQGDTGELFF. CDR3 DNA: TGTGCCAGCAGCTTGGTGCAGGGCGATACCGGGGAGCTGTTTTTT.

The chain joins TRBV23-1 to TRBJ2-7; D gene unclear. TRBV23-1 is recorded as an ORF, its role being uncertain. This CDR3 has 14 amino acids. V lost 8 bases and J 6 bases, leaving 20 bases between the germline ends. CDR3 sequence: CASLRQLRFCEQYV. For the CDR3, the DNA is TGCGCCAGCTTGAGGCAGCTCCGTTTTTGCGAGCAGTACGTC.

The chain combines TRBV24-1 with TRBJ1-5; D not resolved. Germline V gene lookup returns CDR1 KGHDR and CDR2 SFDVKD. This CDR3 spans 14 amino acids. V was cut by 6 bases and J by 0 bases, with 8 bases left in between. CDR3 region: CATSTVNSNQPQHF. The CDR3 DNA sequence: TGTGCCACCAGTACGGTGAATAGCAATCAGCCCCAGCATTTT.

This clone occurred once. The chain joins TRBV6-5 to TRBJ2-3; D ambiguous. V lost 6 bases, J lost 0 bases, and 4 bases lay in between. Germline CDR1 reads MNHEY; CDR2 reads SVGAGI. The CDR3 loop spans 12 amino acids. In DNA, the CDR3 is TGTGCCAGCAGAGTCAGCACAGATACGCAGTATTTT. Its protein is CASRVSTDTQYF.

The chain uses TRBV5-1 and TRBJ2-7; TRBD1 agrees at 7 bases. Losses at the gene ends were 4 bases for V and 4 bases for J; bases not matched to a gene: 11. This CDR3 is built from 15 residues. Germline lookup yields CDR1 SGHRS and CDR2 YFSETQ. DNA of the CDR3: TGCGCCAGCAGCAAAGAGGGGGCCAGAGGGTACGAGCAGTACTTC. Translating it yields CASSKEGARGYEQYF.

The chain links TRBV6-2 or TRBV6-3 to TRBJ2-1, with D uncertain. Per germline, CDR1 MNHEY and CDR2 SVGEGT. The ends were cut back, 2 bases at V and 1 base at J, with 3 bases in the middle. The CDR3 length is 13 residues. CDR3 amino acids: CASSYNSYNEQFF. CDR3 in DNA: TGTGCCAGCAGTTACAATTCCTACAATGAGCAGTTCTTC.

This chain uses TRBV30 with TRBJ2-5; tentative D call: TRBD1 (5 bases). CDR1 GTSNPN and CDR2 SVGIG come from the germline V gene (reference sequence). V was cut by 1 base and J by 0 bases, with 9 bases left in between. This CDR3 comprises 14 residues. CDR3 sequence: CAWSAPGNQETQYF. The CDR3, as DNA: TGTGCCTGGAGTGCCCCAGGGAACCAAGAGACCCAGTACTTC.

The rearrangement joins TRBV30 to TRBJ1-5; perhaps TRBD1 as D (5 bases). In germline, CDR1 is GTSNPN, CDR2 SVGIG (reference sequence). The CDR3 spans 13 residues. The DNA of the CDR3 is TGTGCTGGTTCGGCGGGACTCAATCAGCCCCAGCATTTT. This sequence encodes CAGSAGLNQPQHF.

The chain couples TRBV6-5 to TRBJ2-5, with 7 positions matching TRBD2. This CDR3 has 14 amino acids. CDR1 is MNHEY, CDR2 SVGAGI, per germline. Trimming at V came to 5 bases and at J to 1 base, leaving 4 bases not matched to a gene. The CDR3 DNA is TGTGCCAGCAGTAGTCTAGCGGTCCAAGAGACCCAGTACTTC. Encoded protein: CASSSLAVQETQYF.

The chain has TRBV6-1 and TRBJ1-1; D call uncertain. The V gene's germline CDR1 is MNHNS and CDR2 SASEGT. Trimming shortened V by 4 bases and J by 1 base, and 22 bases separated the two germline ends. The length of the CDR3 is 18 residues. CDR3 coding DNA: TGTGCCAGCAGTGGGCCGATCCGGGGAAGCGAGTGGAACACTGAAGCTTTCTTT. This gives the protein CASSGPIRGSEWNTEAFF.

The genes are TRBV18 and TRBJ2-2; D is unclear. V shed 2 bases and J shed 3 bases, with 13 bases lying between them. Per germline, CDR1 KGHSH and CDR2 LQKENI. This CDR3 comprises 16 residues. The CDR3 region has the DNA TGTGCCAGCTCACCAGGAAGATCATCGGACACCGGGGAGCTGTTTTTT. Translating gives CASSPGRSSDTGELFF.